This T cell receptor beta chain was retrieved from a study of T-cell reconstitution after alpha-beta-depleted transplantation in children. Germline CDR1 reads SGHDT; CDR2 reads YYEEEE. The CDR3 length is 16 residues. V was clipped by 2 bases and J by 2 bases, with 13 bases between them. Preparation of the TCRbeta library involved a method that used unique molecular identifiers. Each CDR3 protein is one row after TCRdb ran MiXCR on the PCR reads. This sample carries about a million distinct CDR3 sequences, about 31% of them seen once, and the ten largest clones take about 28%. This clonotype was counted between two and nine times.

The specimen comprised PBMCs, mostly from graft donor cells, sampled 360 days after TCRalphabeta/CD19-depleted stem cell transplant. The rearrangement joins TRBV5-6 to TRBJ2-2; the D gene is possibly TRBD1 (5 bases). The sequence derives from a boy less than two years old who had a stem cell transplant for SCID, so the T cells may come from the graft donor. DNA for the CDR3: TGTGCCAGCAGCTTTAAGGGGCGAATAAACACCGGGGAGCTGTTTTTT. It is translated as CASSFKGRINTGELFF.